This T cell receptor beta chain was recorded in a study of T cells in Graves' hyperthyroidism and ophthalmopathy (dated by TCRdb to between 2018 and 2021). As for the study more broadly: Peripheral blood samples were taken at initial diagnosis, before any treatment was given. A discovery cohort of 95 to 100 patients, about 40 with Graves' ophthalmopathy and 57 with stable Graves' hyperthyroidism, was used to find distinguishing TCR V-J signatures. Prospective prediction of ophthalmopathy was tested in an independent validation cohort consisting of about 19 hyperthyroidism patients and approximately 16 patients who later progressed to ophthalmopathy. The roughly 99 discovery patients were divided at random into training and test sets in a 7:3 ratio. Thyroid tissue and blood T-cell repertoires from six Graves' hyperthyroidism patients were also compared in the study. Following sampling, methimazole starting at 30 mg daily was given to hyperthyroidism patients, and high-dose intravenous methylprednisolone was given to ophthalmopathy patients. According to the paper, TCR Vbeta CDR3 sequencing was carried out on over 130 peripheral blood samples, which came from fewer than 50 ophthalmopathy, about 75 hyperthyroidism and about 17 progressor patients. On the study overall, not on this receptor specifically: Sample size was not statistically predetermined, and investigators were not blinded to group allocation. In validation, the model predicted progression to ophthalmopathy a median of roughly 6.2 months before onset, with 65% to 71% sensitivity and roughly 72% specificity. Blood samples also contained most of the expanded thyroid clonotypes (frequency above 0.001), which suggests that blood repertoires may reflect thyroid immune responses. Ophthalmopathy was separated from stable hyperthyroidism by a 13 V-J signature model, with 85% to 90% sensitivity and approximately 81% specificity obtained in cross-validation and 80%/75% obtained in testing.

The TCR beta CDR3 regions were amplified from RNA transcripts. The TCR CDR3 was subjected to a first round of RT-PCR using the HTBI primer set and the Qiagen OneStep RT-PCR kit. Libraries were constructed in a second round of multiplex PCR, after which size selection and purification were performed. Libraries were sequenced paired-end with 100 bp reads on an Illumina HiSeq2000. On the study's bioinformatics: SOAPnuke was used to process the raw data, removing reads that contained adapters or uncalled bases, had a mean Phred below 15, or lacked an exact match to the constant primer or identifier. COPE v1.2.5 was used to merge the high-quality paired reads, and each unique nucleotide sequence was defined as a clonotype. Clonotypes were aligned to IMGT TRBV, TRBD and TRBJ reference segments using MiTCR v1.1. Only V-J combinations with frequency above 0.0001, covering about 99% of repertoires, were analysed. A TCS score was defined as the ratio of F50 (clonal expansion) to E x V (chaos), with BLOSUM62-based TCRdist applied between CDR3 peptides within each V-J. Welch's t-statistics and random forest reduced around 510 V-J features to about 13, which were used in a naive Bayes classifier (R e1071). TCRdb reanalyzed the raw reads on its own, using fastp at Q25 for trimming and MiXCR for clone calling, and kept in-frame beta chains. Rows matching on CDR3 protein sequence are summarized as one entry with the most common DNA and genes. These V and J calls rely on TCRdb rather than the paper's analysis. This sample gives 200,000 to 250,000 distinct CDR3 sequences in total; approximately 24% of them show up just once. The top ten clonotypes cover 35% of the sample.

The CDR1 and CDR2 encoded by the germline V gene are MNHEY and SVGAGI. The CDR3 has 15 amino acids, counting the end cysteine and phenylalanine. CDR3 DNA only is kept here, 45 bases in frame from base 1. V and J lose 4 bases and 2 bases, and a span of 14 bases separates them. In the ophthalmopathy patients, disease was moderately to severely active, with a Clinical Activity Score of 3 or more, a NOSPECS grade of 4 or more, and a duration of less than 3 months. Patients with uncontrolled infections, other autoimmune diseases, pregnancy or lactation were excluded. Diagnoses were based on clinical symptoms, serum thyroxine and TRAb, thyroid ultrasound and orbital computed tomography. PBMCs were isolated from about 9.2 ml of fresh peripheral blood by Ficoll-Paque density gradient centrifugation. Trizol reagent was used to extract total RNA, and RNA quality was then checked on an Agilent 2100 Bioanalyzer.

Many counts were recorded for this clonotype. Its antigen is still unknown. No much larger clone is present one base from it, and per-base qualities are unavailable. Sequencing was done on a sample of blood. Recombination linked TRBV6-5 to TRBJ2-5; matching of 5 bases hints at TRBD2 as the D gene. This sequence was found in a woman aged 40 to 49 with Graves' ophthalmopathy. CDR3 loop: CASSSPGLAQETQYF. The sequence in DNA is TGTGCCAGCAGTTCGCCAGGACTCGCACAAGAGACCCAGTACTTC.